This TCR beta chain was documented in a study of Ad26.COV2.S vaccination and SARS-CoV-2 variants. Looking at the study overall: Doses of Ad26.COV2.S were injected into muscle once or twice, 56 days apart.

Sample treatment: around 19 received Ad26.COV2.S at low or high dose, single or two shots; about 5 received placebo; per-sample allocation not given. Sample collection was performed on day 63 after the first vaccine or placebo injection. General study findings and limits: Possible underestimation of total T cell responses by the TCR breadth and depth analyses was noted.

Note on this clone: Its antigen is currently unknown.

The method was immunoSEQ multiplex PCR; TCRdb's version includes in-frame clones alone and lacks a portion of them. The sample shows around 400,000 clones, around four fifths of them seen only once. Germline CDR1 reads SNHLY; CDR2 reads FYNNEI. The CDR3 loop spans 13 amino acids. The V and J ends lost 6 bases and 7 bases respectively, with 16 bases between them. This material consisted of peripheral blood, taken in a trial of Ad26.COV2.S vaccine versus placebo. The V and J genes are TRBV2 and TRBJ2-7; perhaps TRBD2 as D (5 bases). This TCR came from a person aged 18-65 years who received the Ad26.COV2.S COVID-19 vaccine or a placebo. CDR3 bases: TGTGCCAGCAGACAGAACCCTCCGGGGGAGCAGTACTTC. Amino acid sequence: CASRQNPPGEQYF.